Below, 19 T cell receptor beta chains from the same sample are listed, as sequenced in a study of blood T cells in healthy people across ages. A J-beta primer mix and a sample-barcoded 5' primer were used in a second PCR of about 7 to 12 cycles. TCRdb reprocessed the 5' RACE reads with MiXCR, giving one entry per CDR3 protein. The sample has approximately 1.5 million distinct CDR3 sequences, 35% to 45% seen once; the top ten hold roughly 3.7%. The sequencing input was blood. The source is a woman under 30 in good health.

The chain joins TRBV5-5 to TRBJ1-2, with D unresolved. Trimming took off 5 bases at V and 4 bases at J, with 18 bases between the two ends. Germline V gene data show CDR1 as SGHKS and CDR2 as YYEKEE (reference sequence). CDR3 length: 15 amino acids. The CDR3 sequence: CASSPEAGFFYGYTF. The CDR3 DNA sequence: TGTGCCAGCAGTCCCGAGGCAGGATTTTTCTATGGCTACACCTTC. Looking up the rest from reference TRBV5-5 and TRBJ1-2 gives the full variable domain: DAGVTQSPTHLIKTRGQQVTLRCSPISGHKSVSWYQQVLGQGPQFIFQYYEKEERGRGNFPDRFSARQFPNYSSELNVNALLLGDSALYLCASSPEAGFFYGYTFGSGTRLTVV.

The table lists this clonotype with a few counts. One end of the junction varies from germline; a read error may be responsible. The chain joins TRBV29-1 to TRBJ2-7, with D perhaps TRBD1 (5 bases). This CDR3 spans 12 amino acids. Germline V gene data show CDR1 as SQVTM and CDR2 as ANQGSEA. CDR3 amino acids: CSVEGHNYEQYF. The CDR3 nucleotides are TGCAGCGTCGAAGGACACAACTACGAGCAGTACTTC.

This clonotype has only a few counts. The chain couples TRBV6-2 or TRBV6-3 to TRBJ2-1; no definite D call. Germline-derived CDR1 and CDR2 are MNHEY and SVGEGT. V dropped 0 bases and J dropped 9 bases, with 12 bases sitting between them. The CDR3 totals 14 residues. The CDR3 reads CASSYSRHSGEQFF. In DNA form, the CDR3 reads TGTGCCAGCAGTTACTCGCGTCACTCGGGTGAGCAGTTCTTC.

This clonotype was seen more than once but under ten times. The V and J genes are TRBV15 and TRBJ2-3; D is unclear. V dropped 1 base and J dropped 3 bases, with 11 bases sitting between them. The CDR3 totals 15 residues. Germline CDR1 LNHNV, CDR2 YYDKDF (reference sequence). CDR3 bases: TGTGCCACCAGCAGAGGGGCAGGAGATACAGATACGCAGTATTTT. The encoded protein is CATSRGAGDTDTQYF.

This chain uses TRBV7-2 with TRBJ2-1, with TRBD2 matching 7 bases. The germline V gene has CDR1 SGHTA and CDR2 FQGNSA. CDR3 size: 15 residues. The junction had 8 bases not matched to a gene; V was cut back by 5 bases and J by 4 bases. The CDR3 bases are TGTGCCAGCAGCGGGAGACGAGCGGGGTACAATGAGCAGTTCTTC. Its translation: CASSGRRAGYNEQFF.

The chain combines TRBV6-6 with TRBJ1-2; D is perhaps TRBD1 (5 bases). The V gene lost 2 bases and the J gene lost 0 bases, with 7 bases spanning the gap. The germline gives CDR1 MNHNY, CDR2 SVGAGI (reference sequence). The CDR3 covers 14 residues. For the CDR3, the DNA is TGTGCCAGCAGTTACGACAGTGCTAACTATGGCTACACCTTC. It encodes CASSYDSANYGYTF.

This clonotype was detected a few times. V is TRBV5-1 and J is TRBJ1-6; TRBD1 matches 8 bases. CDR3 size: 14 residues. The V segment lost 3 bases and the J segment 5 bases; nucleotides outside the gene matches: 1. From germline, CDR1 is SGHRS and CDR2 YFSETQ. The CDR3 nucleotides read TGCGCCAGCAGCTCGGACAGGGATAATTCACCCCTCCACTTT. Residues: CASSSDRDNSPLHF.

The gene calls are TRBV7-8 and TRBJ2-3; 7 bases fit TRBD2. The germline V gene encodes CDR1 SGHVS and CDR2 FQNEAQ. V lost 2 bases to trimming and J lost 4 bases; unmatched junction nucleotides: 9. This CDR3 spans 16 amino acids. Written as DNA, the CDR3 is TGTGCCAGCAGCTTATCCGGGAGGTTGGCCGCAGATACGCAGTATTTT. This gives the protein CASSLSGRLAADTQYF. Full variable domain (outside the CDR3, taken from reference TRBV7-8 and TRBJ2-3): GAGVSQSPRYKVAKRGQDVALRCDPISGHVSLFWYQQALGQGPEFLTYFQNEAQLDKSGLPSDRFFAERPEGSVSTLKIQRTQQEDSAVYLCASSLSGRLAADTQYFGPGTRLTVL.

The rearrangement joins TRBV6-5 to TRBJ2-3, with a tentative D call TRBD2 (6 bases). The CDR3 loop spans 17 amino acids. Trimming cost V 3 bases and J 4 bases, with 20 bases left between them. Germline V gene sequence: CDR1 MNHEY, CDR2 SVGAGI. CDR3 region: CASSYWVGGKVSDTQYF. CDR3 in DNA: TGTGCCAGCAGTTATTGGGTTGGCGGGAAAGTATCAGATACGCAGTATTTT.

This clonotype was picked up a small number of times. This chain joins TRBV9 and TRBJ2-7; D possibly corresponds to TRBD1 (6 bases). The length of the CDR3 is 14 residues. From germline, CDR1 is SGDLS and CDR2 YYNGEE. Deletions cut 4 bases from V and 2 bases from J, with 13 bases between. DNA for the CDR3: TGTGCCAGCAGCCTCGGGGACACCACCTACGAGCAGTACTTC. Its translation: CASSLGDTTYEQYF.

V gene TRBV12-3 or TRBV12-4 combines with J gene TRBJ1-1; D remains ambiguous. V lost 6 bases to trimming and J lost 7 bases, with 9 bases between them. This CDR3 is 11 amino acids long. CDR3: CASSRRFEAFF. Written as DNA, the CDR3 is TGTGCCAGCAGCCGGCGTTTTGAAGCTTTCTTT.

This clonotype came up a few times. The chain combines TRBV5-1 with TRBJ1-5; D not resolved. CDR1 is SGHRS, CDR2 YFSETQ, per germline. Trimming took off 4 bases at V and 1 base at J, with 6 bases between the two ends. CDR3 length: 13 amino acids. CDR3 protein: CASSPESNQPQHF. As DNA, the CDR3 is TGCGCCAGCAGCCCCGAAAGCAATCAGCCCCAGCATTTT.

This clonotype came up many times. The genes are TRBV4-1 and TRBJ2-3, with 8 bases aligning to TRBD2. Unmatched junction bases numbered 9, after V lost 1 base and J lost 3 bases. CDR1 is MGHRA, CDR2 YSYEKL, per germline. The CDR3 loop spans 17 amino acids. This CDR3 is CASSQGGGTSGTDTQYF. In DNA form, the CDR3 reads TGCGCCAGCAGCCAAGGAGGAGGAACTAGCGGTACAGATACGCAGTATTTT.

Here the CDR3 DNA reads TGTGCCTGGAGTGTATCACCTGTCTACACCTTC. Translating it yields CAWSVSPVYTF. The V call is TRBV30, the J call TRBJ1-2; D remains unclear. The CDR3 spans 11 residues. Trimming removed 0 bases from V and 10 bases from J, with 9 bases in between. CDR1 GTSNPN and CDR2 SVGIG come from the germline V gene (reference sequence).

The V call is TRBV6-5, the J call TRBJ1-1; D is ambiguous. Germline CDR1 MNHEY, CDR2 SVGAGI. V was clipped by 7 bases and J by 5 bases, with 14 bases between them. CDR3 length: 13 amino acids. Here the CDR3 DNA reads TGTGCCAGCACTCTCGGATTTGGGACTGAAGCTTTCTTT. Translated, it gives CASTLGFGTEAFF.

This CDR3 is CAGTVGTETQYF. Written as DNA, the CDR3 is TGTGCCGGAACTGTAGGGACGGAGACCCAGTACTTC. This rearrangement joins TRBV7-9 to TRBJ2-7; perhaps D is TRBD1 or TRBD2 (5 bases each). The J call may be faulty, since TRBJ2-5 better matches the DNA end. CDR1 is SEHNR, CDR2 FQNEAQ, per germline (reference sequence). The CDR3 has 12 amino acids.

In this sample, this clonotype turned up a few times. The chain joins TRBV28 to TRBJ2-7; TRBD2 agrees at 9 bases. CDR3 length: 15 residues. Germline CDR1 is MDHEN and CDR2 is SYDVKM. Losses at the gene ends were 2 bases for V and 4 bases for J; bases not matched to a gene: 6. CDR3 amino acids: CASSLAPSGNYEQYF. CDR3 bases: TGTGCCAGCAGTTTAGCCCCTAGCGGGAATTACGAGCAGTACTTC.

The V gene is TRBV7-9, the J gene TRBJ1-3; the D is unclear. The CDR3 covers 13 residues. CDR1 is SEHNR, CDR2 FQNEAQ, per germline (reference sequence). Trimming pared 4 bases from V and 3 bases from J, leaving 7 bases between. For the CDR3, the DNA is TGTGCCAGCAGCTCTCCAAATGGAAACACCATATATTTT. This sequence encodes CASSSPNGNTIYF.

This clonotype was seen a handful of times. The chain joins TRBV11-2 to TRBJ2-7, with D possibly being TRBD1 (5 bases). The end of the DNA fits TRBJ2-3 better, so the J call may be wrong. Germline-derived CDR1 and CDR2 are SGHAT and FQNNGV. The CDR3 covers 12 residues. This CDR3 reads CASSPRAETQYF. CDR3 sequence (DNA): TGTGCCAGCAGCCCCAGGGCGGAAACGCAGTATTTT.